The rows below give T cell receptor beta chains drawn from one sample of a study of graft-versus-host responses after intestinal transplantation. Generated by immunoSEQ multiplex PCR, the TCRdb table keeps only in-frame clones and is missing some. The table includes approximately 68,000 clones, nearly 90% detected once. Antigens of these TCRs are unknown. Source: unstimulated CD8+ T cells sorted from spleen or lymph node cells, taken before transplant. The receptor set was obtained from a human donor who was the organ donor for an intestinal transplant. The CDR3 runs from the conserved cysteine through the conserved F or W. Fields, in order: clone size, D gene, V gene, J gene, CDR3 DNA, CDR3 protein. D genes are given only for firm matches. Clone size is not always given. Where it is, it says once, few, many or a class for expanded clones.

.	TRBD2	TRBV5-4	TRBJ2-5	TGTGCCAGCAGCTTCGCGGGACTAGCGAGAGAGACCCAGTACTTC	CASSFAGLARETQYF
.	.	TRBV5-1	TRBJ2-3	TGCGCCAGCACAATGTCGGAGCAGCGAGACACGCAGTATTTT	CASTMSEQRDTQYF
.	.	TRBV14	TRBJ2-1	TGTGCCAGCAGCCAAGGGGCGGGGCTGGGGGAGCAGTTCTTC	CASSQGAGLGEQFF
.	TRBD1	TRBV27	TRBJ2-3	TGTGCCAGCAGTTTATCTAGGGGGCCAGATACGCAGTATTTT	CASSLSRGPDTQYF
.	.	TRBV20-1	TRBJ2-3	TGCAGTGCTAAATACGGGGATACGCAGTATTTT	CSAKYGDTQYF
.	.	TRBV9	TRBJ1-4	TGTGCCAGCAGCGTAACGCAGGGGCAGGGTGAAAAACTGTTTTTT	CASSVTQGQGEKLFF
.	.	TRBV15	TRBJ2-3	TGTGCCACCAGCAGAGAACAGGGAGGGGCAGATACGCAGTATTTT	CATSREQGGADTQYF
.	TRBD2	TRBV9	TRBJ2-1	TGTGCCAGCAGCGTAGAGGTAGCGGGGGGGCTCAATGAGCAGTTCTTC	CASSVEVAGGLNEQFF
once	TRBD1	TRBV2	TRBJ2-1	TGTGCCAGCAGCGAGGACAGGGAACCATACAATGAGCAGTTCTTC	CASSEDREPYNEQFF
once	TRBD1	TRBV7-9	TRBJ1-1	TGTGCCAGCAGCTTAGAAGGGGCCAGGGGGACTGAAGCTTTCTTT	CASSLEGARGTEAFF
.	TRBD1	TRBV5-1	TRBJ1-6	TGCGCCAGCAGCTTGGAGGGGGCGGGTAATAATTCACCCCTCCACTTT	CASSLEGAGNNSPLHF
.	TRBD1	TRBV4-1	TRBJ2-3	TGCGCCAGCAGCCCGCCACCCGTACAGGGGGCGGCAGATACGCAGTATTTT	CASSPPPVQGAADTQYF
.	TRBD1	TRBV6-5	TRBJ2-1	TGTGCCAGCAGTCCAGCACGGGGACAGGTCAATGAGCAGTTCTTC	CASSPARGQVNEQFF
.	.	TRBV29-1	TRBJ1-2	TGCAGCGTTGAAGGGCCTCTCTCCTATGGCTACACCTTC	CSVEGPLSYGYTF
.	TRBD2	TRBV4-1	TRBJ2-3	TGCGCCAGCAGCCATCAAACACGGAGCGGGGGACGGGATACGCAGTATTTT	CASSHQTRSGGRDTQYF
.	.	TRBV2	TRBJ1-2	TGTGCCACCCGGAGGGGGGGGTTGGGCTATGGCTACACCTTC	CATRRGGLGYGYTF
.	TRBD2	TRBV27	TRBJ2-5	TGTGCCAGCAGTTTTGGCGGGGGGGCCGGGGAGACCCAGTACTTC	CASSFGGGAGETQYF
once	.	TRBV6-5	TRBJ2-1	TGTGCCAGCAGCTCGGGGGCCTACAATGAGCAGTTCTTC	CASSSGAYNEQFF
.	.	TRBV6-5	TRBJ2-1	TGTGCCAGCAGTTACTCTGATCCCAGCTCCTACAATGAGCAGTTCTTC	CASSYSDPSSYNEQFF
.	.	TRBV7-7	TRBJ2-3	TGTGCTAGCAGCTCCTACGAATCAGATACGCAGTATTTT	CASSSYESDTQYF
once	TRBD1	TRBV15	TRBJ1-3	TGTGCCACCAGCAGAGTCCGGGACAGGGAGGTCAGAAACACCATATATTTT	CATSRVRDREVRNTIYF
.	.	TRBV6-1	TRBJ1-1	TGTGCCAGCAGTGGTCGACAGGTTTGGAACACTGAAGCTTTCTTT	CASSGRQVWNTEAFF
.	.	TRBV5-8	TRBJ1-5	TGTGCCAGCAGCTTAAGGGACTTGAGCAATCAGCCCCAGCATTTT	CASSLRDLSNQPQHF
.	.	TRBV19	TRBJ2-3	TGTGCCAGTAGTATAGGGGGGGCAGATACGCAGTATTTT	CASSIGGADTQYF
.	TRBD1	TRBV29-1	TRBJ1-3	TGCAGCGTTGCAGGGGGCGTTGGAAACACCATATATTTT	CSVAGGVGNTIYF
.	.	TRBV7-7	TRBJ2-1	TGTGCTAGCAGCGCCACCGGGACAGAGCAGTTCTTC	CASSATGTEQFF
.	TRBD1	TRBV5-5	TRBJ1-3	TGTGCCAGCAGCTTAAGACAGGGCATCGGCCACACCATATATTTT	CASSLRQGIGHTIYF
.	TRBD1	TRBV28	TRBJ1-5	TGTGCCAGCGGGACAGTCAATCAGCCCCAGCATTTT	CASGTVNQPQHF
.	.	TRBV6-1	TRBJ1-2	TGTGCCAGCAGTGAAGAAGCCTATGGCTACACCTTC	CASSEEAYGYTF
.	.	TRBV20-1	TRBJ2-1	TGCAGTGCTACCAGGGACAATGAGCAGTTCTTC	CSATRDNEQFF
.	TRBD1	TRBV25-1	TRBJ2-1	TGTGCCAGCAGTGAAGTGCAGGGGGCCTACAATGAGCAGTTCTTC	CASSEVQGAYNEQFF